Shown below are 9 T cell receptor beta chains from a single sample sequenced in a study of Graves' ophthalmopathy and Graves' hyperthyroidism. The sequenced template was RNA, covering the TCR beta CDR3 region. A first-round RT-PCR used HTBI primers, followed by a second-round multiplex PCR. In TCRdb, the multiplex PCR reads were re-called with MiXCR into one record per CDR3 protein. Counted here are 200,000 to 300,000 distinct CDR3 sequences, 45% occurring once; the ten biggest clones make up less than 50%. The sequenced sample was peripheral blood. These receptors all stem from an adult man with Graves' ophthalmopathy.

The J gene is TRBJ2-5, the V gene TRBV2, with D maybe TRBD2 (6 bases). Germline V CDR1 and CDR2: SNHLY, FYNNEI. V was pared by 8 bases and J by 5 bases, with 27 bases between. The CDR3 spans 17 residues. This chain's CDR3 is CASSPQITGASPETQYF. The DNA of the CDR3 is TGTGCCAGCTCACCGCAAATTACGGGAGCCTCCCCGGAGACCCAGTACTTC.

J is TRBJ1-2 and V is TRBV5-1; TRBD1 might be the D (6 bases). V was shortened by 6 bases and J by 6 bases, with 12 bases between the two germline ends. This CDR3 is 12 amino acids long. CDR1 and CDR2 from the germline V gene are SGHRS and YFSETQ. The DNA of the CDR3 is TGCGCCAGCACCCCCGGGGGGCATGGCTACACCTTC. Protein product: CASTPGGHGYTF.

On this clonotype: A much larger clone differs from this one at a single base, so this may be a read error. The chain combines TRBV20-1 with TRBJ1-5; D unresolved. Trimming cost V 0 bases and J 0 bases, with 3 bases left between them. Germline-derived CDR1 and CDR2 are DFQATT and SNEGSKA (reference sequence). The CDR3 sequence is 13 residues long. CDR3 in DNA: TGCAGTGCTAGAGAGGATAGCAATCAGCCCCAGCATTTT. Amino acid sequence: CSAREDSNQPQHF.

This clonotype has just one count. The V call is TRBV14, the J call TRBJ1-6; D remains unclear. The CDR3 is made up of 13 amino acids. Germline V gene data show CDR1 as SGHDN and CDR2 as FVKESK. Between the trimmed V and J ends, which lost 2 bases and 6 bases, there was a span of 5 bases. CDR3 sequence: CASSQLSNSPLHF. The CDR3 region has the DNA TGTGCCAGCAGCCAATTAAGTAATTCACCCCTCCACTTT.

This chain uses TRBV5-1 with TRBJ2-6, with 8 nucleotides matching TRBD1. Germline V gene lookup returns CDR1 SGHRS and CDR2 YFSETQ. J gave up 0 bases and V 4 bases, and 6 bases lay outside the gene matches. CDR3 length equals 17 residues. CDR3 sequence: CASSRGQASSGANVLTF. CDR3 coding DNA: TGCGCCAGCAGCCGGGGACAGGCGTCCTCTGGGGCCAACGTCCTGACTTTC.

This clonotype showed up just a few times. One junction end disagrees with the germline gene, perhaps due to a read error. The rearrangement joins TRBV7-7 to TRBJ2-5; a possible D gene is TRBD2 (5 bases). The CDR3 is 16 amino acids. Germline-derived CDR1 and CDR2 are SSHAT and FNYEAQ (reference sequence). The CDR3 protein is CASSLAGSGTWETQYF. DNA for the CDR3: TGTGCTAGCAGCTTAGCTGGGTCGGGAACCTGGGAGACCCAGTACTTC.

V is TRBV12-3 or TRBV12-4 and J is TRBJ2-2; no definite D call. V was trimmed by 2 bases and J by 4 bases, leaving 8 bases between them. The CDR3 has 14 amino acids. Here the CDR3 DNA reads TGTGCCAGCAGTTTAATGGCTAGCACCGGGGAGCTGTTTTTT. Translation gives CASSLMASTGELFF.

CDR3 coding DNA: TGTGCCAGCAGCCAAGATTGGAGGGCCGGGCAGTACTTC. Translated: CASSQDWRAGQYF. This chain uses TRBV4-2 with TRBJ2-7; maybe TRBD2 (6 bases). V shed 0 bases and J shed 9 bases, with 12 bases lying between them. The CDR3 is 13 residues long. Germline loops: CDR1 LGHNA, CDR2 YNFKEQ.

The sample holds one count of this clonotype. The J gene is TRBJ1-2, the V gene TRBV10-3; TRBD1 agrees at 10 bases. The CDR3 loop spans 14 amino acids. Germline loops: CDR1 ENHRY, CDR2 SYGVKD. V lost 5 bases and J lost 3; bases outside the gene matches: 3. The chain's CDR3 is CAISYGTGDYGYTF. The CDR3 DNA sequence: TGTGCCATCAGTTACGGGACAGGGGACTATGGCTACACCTTC.